This passage covers 4 T cell receptor beta chains from one sample sequenced in a study of blood T cell repertoires in COVID-19. TCRdb's table, derived via immunoSEQ multiplex PCR, lists solely in-frame clones and lacks some. This table has about 270,000 clones, more than 85% appearing once. Sample: PBMCs or T cells enriched from blood (not recorded which). The receptors originated from a man aged 35-49 years who had been exposed to COVID-19.

The chain couples TRBV7-6 to TRBJ1-1, with TRBD1 matching over 7 bases. Germline V gene lookup returns CDR1 SGHVS and CDR2 FNYEAQ. This CDR3 contains 16 residues. V was pared by 5 bases and J by 0 bases, with 9 bases of the junction left unmatched. CDR3 nucleotide sequence: TGTGCCAGCAGCCAGATGCCGGGACAGATGAACACTGAAGCTTTCTTT. This sequence encodes CASSQMPGQMNTEAFF.

Worth noting for this clone: This sample includes further DNA sequences coding for the same CDR3. The chain uses TRBV7-3 and TRBJ2-3; D perhaps matches TRBD2 (6 bases). The CDR3 is 16 residues long. V lost 4 bases and J lost 1, with 15 bases in between. The germline V gene encodes CDR1 SGHTA and CDR2 FQGTGA. The CDR3 DNA sequence: TGTGCCAGCAGCTCCTTCGGGGGAGACGGCACAGATACGCAGTATTTT. It yields the protein CASSSFGGDGTDTQYF.

The gene calls are TRBV4-1 and TRBJ2-3; 8 bases match TRBD1. Germline assignment: CDR1 MGHRA and CDR2 YSYEKL. This CDR3 is built from 14 residues. V lost 4 bases and J lost 1; bases outside the gene matches: 1. This chain's CDR3 is CASSPGQGTDTQYF. CDR3 bases: TGCGCCAGCAGCCCGGGACAGGGCACAGATACGCAGTATTTT.

The chain has TRBV27 and TRBJ2-5; 8 positions agree with TRBD1. V lost 4 bases and J lost 1; bases outside the gene matches: 11. CDR3 size: 17 residues. Germline-derived CDR1 and CDR2 are MNHEY and SMNVEV (reference sequence). CDR3: CASSSFVGTGRQETQYF. CDR3 bases: TGTGCCAGCAGTTCCTTCGTGGGGACAGGTCGCCAAGAGACCCAGTACTTC.